Following are 26 T cell receptor beta chains from one sample sequenced in a study of Graves' ophthalmopathy and Graves' hyperthyroidism. The sequenced template was RNA, covering the TCR beta CDR3 region. The first-round RT-PCR employed HTBI primers together with the Qiagen OneStep RT-PCR kit. A multiplex PCR was then performed as the second round. MiXCR, run by TCRdb on the multiplex PCR reads, gives a single entry per CDR3 protein. The sample contains approximately 160,000 distinct CDR3 sequences, under 45% of which appear only once. Sequencing used peripheral blood. Source of these receptors: a man younger than 45 with Graves' ophthalmopathy.

J is TRBJ2-5 and V is TRBV11-2; 9 nucleotides match TRBD2. With V trimmed by 3 bases and J by 6 bases, 8 bases remained unmatched. Germline-derived CDR1 and CDR2 are SGHAT and FQNNGV. CDR3 length: 15 residues. The CDR3 spells CASSFEASGIQTQYF. In DNA, the CDR3 is TGTGCCAGCAGCTTTGAGGCTAGCGGGATTCAGACCCAGTACTTC.

The chain couples TRBV6-2 or TRBV6-3 to TRBJ1-1, with D possibly matching TRBD1 (6 bases). Germline V gives CDR1 MNHEY, CDR2 SVGEGT. This CDR3 comprises 17 residues. The ends were cut back, 4 bases at V and 0 bases at J, with 18 bases in the middle. For the CDR3, the DNA is TGTGCCAGCAGTTTGTCCCGGGACATTATGATGAACACTGAAGCTTTCTTT. It is translated as CASSLSRDIMMNTEAFF.

The V gene is TRBV12-3 or TRBV12-4, the J gene TRBJ1-5, with D hard to call. V was trimmed by 7 bases and J by 7 bases, leaving 14 bases between them. CDR3 length: 13 amino acids. This CDR3 is CASTREAGQPQHF. CDR3 bases: TGTGCCAGCACCCGGGAGGCGGGGCAGCCCCAGCATTTT.

This clonotype was counted ten times or more. CDR3 sequence: CASSYGISYEQYF. DNA of the CDR3: TGTGCCAGCAGTTATGGGATCTCCTACGAGCAGTACTTC. The chain combines TRBV27 with TRBJ2-7; D not certain. The CDR3 sequence is 13 residues long. V was pared by 4 bases and J by 0 bases, with 7 bases between. Germline V gene sequence: CDR1 MNHEY, CDR2 SMNVEV (reference sequence).

The chain joins TRBV12-3 or TRBV12-4 to TRBJ2-6; the D gene is possibly TRBD1 (6 bases). CDR3 length: 15 amino acids. Trimming pared 5 bases from V and 2 bases from J, leaving 10 bases between. CDR3 DNA sequence: TGTGCCAGCAGTCGAGGGGGTCCTGGGGCCAACGTCCTGACTTTC. Its protein product is CASSRGGPGANVLTF.

The rearrangement links TRBV12-3 or TRBV12-4 to TRBJ2-5; TRBD1 matches 10 bases. CDR3 length: 17 amino acids. The junction had 16 bases not matched to a gene; V was cut back by 7 bases and J by 5 bases. The CDR3: CASTLAVTGGAWETQYF. CDR3 DNA sequence: TGTGCCAGCACCTTAGCCGTGACAGGGGGCGCTTGGGAGACCCAGTACTTC.

The chain joins TRBV6-1 to TRBJ1-2; D is uncertain. The CDR3 is 11 amino acids. V dropped 7 bases and J dropped 3 bases, with 6 bases sitting between them. Looked up from germline, CDR1 is MNHNS and CDR2 is SASEGT. The CDR3 reads CASKADYGYTF. CDR3 sequence (DNA): TGTGCCAGCAAGGCGGACTATGGCTACACCTTC.

This clonotype has at least ten counts. The chain has TRBV5-5 and TRBJ1-2; unclear D gene. V was pared by 5 bases and J by 8 bases, with 22 bases between. Germline CDR1 and CDR2: SGHKS and YYEKEE (reference sequence). CDR3 length equals 15 residues. The CDR3 is CASRRRTRGLYGYTF. In DNA, the CDR3 is TGTGCCAGCAGACGTCGTACAAGAGGACTCTACGGCTACACCTTC.

The genes are TRBV6-1 and TRBJ1-1; D is unresolved. Between the trimmed V and J ends, which lost 3 bases and 2 bases, there was a span of 7 bases. The CDR3 consists of 13 residues. Per germline, CDR1 MNHNS and CDR2 SASEGT. The CDR3 DNA sequence: TGTGCCAGCAGTGAGCTGCCAAACACTGAAGCTTTCTTT. It codes for CASSELPNTEAFF.

The chain is built from TRBV6-1 and TRBJ1-6; 7 bases map to TRBD1. V lost 5 bases to trimming and J lost 8 bases; unmatched junction nucleotides: 6. Germline V gene data show CDR1 as MNHNS and CDR2 as SASEGT. The CDR3 runs 14 residues. CDR3 coding DNA: TGTGCCAGCAGTCGGACAGGAGCTCATTCACCCCTCCACTTT. Encoded protein: CASSRTGAHSPLHF.

This chain uses TRBV27 with TRBJ1-5; 9 bases fit TRBD1. Germline V lookup: CDR1 MNHEY, CDR2 SMNVEV (reference sequence). Trimming at V came to 5 bases and at J to 6 bases, leaving 8 bases not matched to a gene. This CDR3 is 15 amino acids long. The CDR3 protein is CASSPGQGWTQPQHF. Written as DNA, the CDR3 is TGTGCCAGCAGTCCCGGACAGGGGTGGACTCAGCCCCAGCATTTT.

This clonotype was recorded at least ten times. This chain joins TRBV7-9 and TRBJ2-5; weak D call: TRBD1 (5 bases). Trimming removed 5 bases from V and 2 bases from J, with 9 bases in between. The CDR3 loop spans 13 amino acids. Germline lookup yields CDR1 SEHNR and CDR2 FQNEAQ (reference sequence). CDR3 sequence reads: CASSHRLQETQYF. The CDR3 bases are TGTGCCAGCAGCCACAGGCTTCAAGAGACCCAGTACTTC.

This sequence joins TRBV12-3 or TRBV12-4 and TRBJ2-7, with a tentative D call TRBD1 (5 bases). The V and J ends lost 6 bases and 12 bases respectively, with 15 bases between them. This CDR3 is built from 11 residues. In DNA form, the CDR3 reads TGTGCCAGCAGGGGTGGTGGGGCCGCGTACTTC. Encoded protein: CASRGGGAAYF.

The chain links TRBV12-3 or TRBV12-4 to TRBJ2-7, with a weak D call TRBD2 (6 bases). CDR3 size: 12 residues. V gave up 2 bases and J gave up 7 bases, with 9 bases separating them. The CDR3 here is CASSLTGVEQYF. CDR3 nucleotide sequence: TGTGCCAGCAGTTTAACGGGGGTTGAGCAGTACTTC.

This chain connects TRBV9 to TRBJ2-5, with 10 positions matching TRBD1. This CDR3 has 14 residues. Germline CDR1 and CDR2: SGDLS and YYNGEE. Trimming took 7 bases from V and 2 from J; bases not matched to a gene: 5. The CDR3 is CASGQGEPQETQYF. The CDR3 DNA reads as TGTGCCAGCGGACAGGGGGAACCTCAAGAGACCCAGTACTTC.

Many counts were recorded for this clonotype. The chain has TRBV24-1 and TRBJ2-7, with D unresolved. V was trimmed by 3 bases and J by 6 bases, leaving 11 bases between them. The CDR3 totals 13 residues. Germline V lookup: CDR1 KGHDR, CDR2 SFDVKD. The CDR3 is CATSDPPWGEQYF. CDR3 nucleotides: TGTGCCACCAGTGATCCTCCGTGGGGCGAGCAGTACTTC.

This clonotype was found many times. This chain uses TRBV5-1 with TRBJ1-2, with 8 bases that match TRBD1. Trimming at V came to 0 bases and at J to 6 bases, leaving 1 base not matched to a gene. Looked up from germline, CDR1 is SGHRS and CDR2 is YFSETQ. This CDR3 spans 13 amino acids. The CDR3, as DNA: TGCGCCAGCAGCTTGGTGGACAGGGATGGCTACACCTTC. Its protein product is CASSLVDRDGYTF.

The chain carries TRBV6-1 and TRBJ1-6; TRBD1 matches at 8 bases. V dropped 5 bases and J dropped 7; count of bases not matched to a gene: 4. CDR1 MNHNS and CDR2 SASEGT come from the germline V gene. This CDR3 has 14 amino acids. As DNA, the CDR3 is TGTGCCAGCAGTAGGACAGGGCGGAATTCACCCCTCCACTTT. It translates to CASSRTGRNSPLHF.

This clonotype was seen ten or more times. The chain joins TRBV6-5 to TRBJ1-1, with TRBD1 as a possible D gene (5 bases). The CDR3 runs to 13 residues. Trimming took off 4 bases at V and 5 bases at J, with 11 bases between the two ends. Germline V CDR1 and CDR2: MNHEY, SVGAGI. The CDR3: CASSLVRATEAFF. The CDR3 DNA is TGTGCCAGCAGTTTAGTCAGGGCGACTGAAGCTTTCTTT.

The CDR3 is CSVQAAYNSPLHF. The CDR3 bases are TGCAGCGTTCAGGCCGCCTATAATTCACCCCTCCACTTT. The J gene is TRBJ1-6, the V gene TRBV29-1, with D uncertain. The CDR3 covers 13 residues. V was shortened by 5 bases and J by 2 bases, with 7 bases between the two germline ends. Looked up from germline, CDR1 is SQVTM and CDR2 is ANQGSEA.

In its sample, this clonotype was seen many times. The chain couples TRBV30 to TRBJ1-5; TRBD1 aligns across 9 bases. Losses at the gene ends were 4 bases for V and 4 bases for J; bases not matched to a gene: 8. Germline loops: CDR1 GTSNPN, CDR2 SVGIG (reference sequence). CDR3 length equals 15 residues. The CDR3 DNA reads TGTGCCTGGAATGTCCGGGACAGGGTGAATCAGCCCCAGCATTTT. Its protein product is CAWNVRDRVNQPQHF.

This clonotype has more than one count but fewer than ten. The chain couples TRBV6-1 to TRBJ2-7; TRBD1 agrees at 9 bases. Germline CDR1 MNHNS, CDR2 SASEGT. V was clipped by 8 bases and J by 2 bases; unmatched bases: 16. The CDR3 spans 17 residues. As DNA, the CDR3 is TGTGCCAGCTCCTTGGGACAGGGAAAAAGATATACCTACGAGCAGTACTTC. Translating gives CASSLGQGKRYTYEQYF.

This clonotype was found many times. CDR3 DNA sequence: TGCAGTGCTAGAGATTGGGCAGCGGGGACCTACGAGCAGTACTTC. Its protein product is CSARDWAAGTYEQYF. This rearrangement joins TRBV20-1 to TRBJ2-7; TRBD2 aligns across 7 bases. V lost 0 bases to trimming and J lost 2 bases; unmatched junction nucleotides: 7. CDR1 DFQATT and CDR2 SNEGSKA come from the germline V gene (reference sequence). The CDR3 contains 15 residues.

V and J are TRBV7-8 and TRBJ2-5, with D possibly being TRBD1 (6 bases). Deletions cut 5 bases from V and 0 bases from J, with 16 bases between. CDR3 size: 16 residues. The germline CDR1 and CDR2 sequences are SGHVS and FQNEAQ. CDR3 loop: CASSPRQDSYQETQYF. The CDR3 coding sequence is TGTGCCAGCAGCCCCAGACAGGACTCGTACCAAGAGACCCAGTACTTC.

The chain employs TRBV6-5 and TRBJ2-7, with 9 bases aligning to TRBD2. In germline, CDR1 is MNHEY, CDR2 SVGAGI. J gave up 3 bases and V 4 bases, and 10 bases lay outside the gene matches. CDR3 length equals 16 residues. The CDR3: CASSFPRASGIYEQYF. In nucleotides, the CDR3 is TGTGCCAGCAGTTTCCCTCGGGCTAGCGGGATCTACGAGCAGTACTTC.

This clonotype came up many times. This sequence joins TRBV4-2 and TRBJ1-2; D uncertain. The CDR3 consists of 12 residues. Germline CDR1 LGHNA, CDR2 YNFKEQ. Trimming pared 3 bases from V and 8 bases from J, leaving 10 bases between. The CDR3 bases are TGTGCCAGCAGCCATGAAGGATGGGGCTACACCTTC. It yields the protein CASSHEGWGYTF.